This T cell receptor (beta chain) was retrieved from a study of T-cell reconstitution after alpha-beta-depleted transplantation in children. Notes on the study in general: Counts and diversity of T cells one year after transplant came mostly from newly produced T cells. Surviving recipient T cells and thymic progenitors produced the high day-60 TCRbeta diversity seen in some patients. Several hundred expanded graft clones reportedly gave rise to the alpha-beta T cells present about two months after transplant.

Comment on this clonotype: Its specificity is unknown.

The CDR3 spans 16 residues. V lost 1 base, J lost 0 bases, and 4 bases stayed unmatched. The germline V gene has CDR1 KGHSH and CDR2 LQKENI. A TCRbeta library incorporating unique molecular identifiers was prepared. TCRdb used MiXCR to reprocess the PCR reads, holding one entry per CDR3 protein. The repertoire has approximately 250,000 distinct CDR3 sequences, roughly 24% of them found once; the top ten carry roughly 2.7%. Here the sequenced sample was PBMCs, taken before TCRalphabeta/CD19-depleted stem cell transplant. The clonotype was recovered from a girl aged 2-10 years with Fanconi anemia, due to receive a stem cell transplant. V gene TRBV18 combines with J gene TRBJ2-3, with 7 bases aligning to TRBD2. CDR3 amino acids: CASSPLASGSTDTQYF. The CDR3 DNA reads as TGTGCCAGCTCACCACTGGCTAGCGGTAGCACAGATACGCAGTATTTT.